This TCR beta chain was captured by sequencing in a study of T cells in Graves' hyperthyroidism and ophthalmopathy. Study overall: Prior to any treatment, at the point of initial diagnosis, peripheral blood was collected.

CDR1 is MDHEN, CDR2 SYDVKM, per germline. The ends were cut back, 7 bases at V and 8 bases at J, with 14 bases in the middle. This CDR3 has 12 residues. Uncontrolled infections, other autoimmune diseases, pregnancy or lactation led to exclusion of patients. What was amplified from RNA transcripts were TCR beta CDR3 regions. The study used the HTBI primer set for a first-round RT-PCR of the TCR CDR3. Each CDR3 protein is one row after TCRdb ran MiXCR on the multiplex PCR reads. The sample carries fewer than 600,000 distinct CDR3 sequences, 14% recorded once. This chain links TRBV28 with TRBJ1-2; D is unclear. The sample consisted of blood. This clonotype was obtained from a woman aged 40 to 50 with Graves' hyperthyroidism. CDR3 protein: CASTGGNGGYTF. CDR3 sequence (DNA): TGTGCCAGCACAGGCGGGAATGGCGGCTACACCTTC.